The present entry profiles one T cell receptor beta chain with its context. After removal of 3 bases from V and 1 base from J, the junction contained 2 bases not matched to a gene. Germline assignment: CDR1 SEHNR and CDR2 FQNEAQ (reference sequence). The CDR3 spans 14 residues. The data originate from a study of blood T cell repertoires in COVID-19. Everyone who took part was about 18 to 90 years old, and they came from about 25 US areas. Participant reports of clinical history set cohort assignment. In the original workflow: Nucleated cell counts were estimated from reference gene primer amplification. Assay: immunoSEQ multiplex PCR; the TCRdb copy retains only in-frame clones and omits some. V and J calls and clone size come straight from that table; D and trimming were deduced from the DNA. The data show some 300,000 clones, roughly 90% seen once.

The sample comprised PBMCs or T cells enriched from blood (not recorded which). This receptor was obtained from a woman aged 25 to 39 who had recovered from COVID-19. The V gene is TRBV7-9, the J gene TRBJ1-1; TRBD1 matches at 7 bases. The CDR3 sequence: CASSFGTENTEAFF. The CDR3 DNA is TGTGCCAGCAGCTTTGGGACAGAGAACACTGAAGCTTTCTTT.